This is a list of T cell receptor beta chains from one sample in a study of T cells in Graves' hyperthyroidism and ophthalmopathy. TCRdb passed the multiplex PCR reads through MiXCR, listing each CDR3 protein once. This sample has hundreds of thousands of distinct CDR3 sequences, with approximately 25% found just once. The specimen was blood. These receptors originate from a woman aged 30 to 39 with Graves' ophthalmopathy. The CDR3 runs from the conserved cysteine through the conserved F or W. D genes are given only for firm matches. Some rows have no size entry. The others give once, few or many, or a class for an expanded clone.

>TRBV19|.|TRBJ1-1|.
CASAPGGQNTEAFF
TGTGCCAGCGCGCCTGGCGGTCAGAACACTGAAGCTTTCTTT
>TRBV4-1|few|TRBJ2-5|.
CASSYQAGTPGAQYF
TGCGCCAGCAGCTATCAAGCGGGAACCCCAGGGGCCCAGTACTTC
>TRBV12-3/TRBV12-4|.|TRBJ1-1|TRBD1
CASSPQTGAGTEAFF
TGTGCCAGCAGTCCGCAGACAGGGGCGGGAACTGAAGCTTTCTTT
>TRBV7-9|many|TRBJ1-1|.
CASRKGQMRWNTEAFF
TGTGCCAGCAGAAAGGGGCAGATGAGGTGGAACACTGAAGCTTTCTTT
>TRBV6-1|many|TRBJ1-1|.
CASSPHGGGDNTEAFF
TGTGCCAGCAGTCCCCATGGGGGGGGGGATAACACTGAAGCTTTCTTT
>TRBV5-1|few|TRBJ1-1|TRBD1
CASSYDRGLTEAFF
TGCGCCAGCAGCTACGACAGGGGGCTCACTGAAGCTTTCTTT
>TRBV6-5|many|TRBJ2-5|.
CASSYRPIQETQYF
TGTGCCAGCAGTTACAGACCTATCCAAGAGACCCAGTACTTC
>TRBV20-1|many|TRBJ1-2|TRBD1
CSARDRTGLEYGYTF
TGCAGTGCTAGAGATCGGACAGGTCTTGAGTATGGCTACACCTTC
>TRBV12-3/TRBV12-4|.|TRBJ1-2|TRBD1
CASSTRTGGARGYTF
TGTGCCAGCAGTACCCGGACAGGGGGCGCGAGGGGCTACACCTTC
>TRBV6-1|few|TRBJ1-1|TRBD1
CASSERYHRGTEAFF
TGTGCCAGCAGTGAAAGGTATCACAGGGGTACTGAAGCTTTCTTT
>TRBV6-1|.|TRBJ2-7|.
CASSEARLSEQYF
TGTGCCAGCAGTGAAGCGAGACTTAGCGAGCAGTACTTC
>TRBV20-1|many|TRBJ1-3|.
CSAREGRSGNTIYF
TGCAGTGCTAGAGAGGGGAGATCTGGAAACACCATATATTTT
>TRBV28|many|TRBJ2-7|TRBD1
CASSPSSGDRGFGKQYF
TGTGCCAGCAGTCCCTCCTCGGGGGACAGGGGGTTCGGAAAGCAGTACTTC
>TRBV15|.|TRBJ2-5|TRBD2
CATTSGVLGTQYF
TGTGCCACAACGAGCGGGGTCCTAGGGACCCAGTACTTC
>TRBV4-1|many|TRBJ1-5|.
CASSHPGQRIGQPQHF
TGCGCCAGCAGCCACCCCGGACAGAGGATCGGTCAGCCCCAGCATTTT
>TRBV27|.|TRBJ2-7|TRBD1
CASSSTGTGTRGQYF
TGTGCCAGCAGTTCCACCGGGACAGGAACCCGGGGGCAGTACTTC
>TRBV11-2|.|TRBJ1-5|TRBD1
CASSARQGASNQPQHF
TGTGCCAGCAGCGCGCGACAGGGGGCTAGCAATCAGCCCCAGCATTTT
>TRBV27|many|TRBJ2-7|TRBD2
CASSTGTSGSYEQYF
TGTGCCAGCAGTACGGGGACTAGCGGATCCTACGAGCAGTACTTC
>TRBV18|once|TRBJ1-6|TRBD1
CASSPRDRTNSPLHF
TGTGCCAGCTCACCACGGGACAGGACTAATTCACCCCTCCACTTT
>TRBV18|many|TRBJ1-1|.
CASSPTQNTEAFF
TGTGCCAGCTCACCGACTCAAAACACTGAAGCTTTCTTT
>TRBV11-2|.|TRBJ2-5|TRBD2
CASSLTSGTFQETQYF
TGTGCCAGCAGCTTAACTAGCGGGACCTTCCAAGAGACCCAGTACTTC
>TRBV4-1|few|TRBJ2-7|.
CASSQEGRALNEQYF
TGCGCCAGCAGCCAAGAGGGCAGGGCTCTTAACGAGCAGTACTTC
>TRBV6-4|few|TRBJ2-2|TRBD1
CASSADRGGELFF
TGTGCCAGCAGTGCCGACAGGGGTGGGGAGCTGTTTTTT
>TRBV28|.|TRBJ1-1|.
CASMHMNTEAFF
TGTGCCAGCATGCATATGAACACTGAAGCTTTCTTT